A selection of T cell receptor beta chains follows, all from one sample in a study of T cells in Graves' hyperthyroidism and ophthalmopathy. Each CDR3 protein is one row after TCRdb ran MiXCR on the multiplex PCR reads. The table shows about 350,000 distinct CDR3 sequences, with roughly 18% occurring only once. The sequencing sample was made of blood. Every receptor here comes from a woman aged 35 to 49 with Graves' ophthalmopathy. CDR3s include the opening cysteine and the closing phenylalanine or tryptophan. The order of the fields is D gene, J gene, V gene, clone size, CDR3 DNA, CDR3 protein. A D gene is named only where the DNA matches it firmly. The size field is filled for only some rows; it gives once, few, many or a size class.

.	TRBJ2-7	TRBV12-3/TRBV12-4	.	TGTGCCAGCAGTTTTGGACTATCCCACGAGCAGTACTTC	CASSFGLSHEQYF
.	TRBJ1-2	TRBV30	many	TGTGCCGGGTCGGGTGGCTTTTATGGCTACACCTTC	CAGSGGFYGYTF
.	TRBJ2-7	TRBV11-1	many	TGTGCCAGCAGTGGCACCCATGGGACCGTCTCTCGCTACGAGCAGTACTTC	CASSGTHGTVSRYEQYF
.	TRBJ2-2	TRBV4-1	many	TGCGCCAGCAGCCAAGATAGTTTGGGGGATGGTTACACCGGGGAGCTGTTTTTT	CASSQDSLGDGYTGELFF
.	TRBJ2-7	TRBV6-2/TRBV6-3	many	TGTGCCAGCAGCAACCAGGGTCCCACCTACGAGCAGTACTTC	CASSNQGPTYEQYF
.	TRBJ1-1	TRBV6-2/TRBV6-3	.	TGTGCCAGCAGTTACACGGCAGGGAAGAGCACTGAAGCTTTCTTT	CASSYTAGKSTEAFF
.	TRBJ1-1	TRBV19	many	TGTGCCAGTAGTAACCCCCTCGGCAGGGTAGGAACTGAAGCTTTCTTT	CASSNPLGRVGTEAFF
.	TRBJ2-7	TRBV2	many	TGTGCCATCAGCCGGGACCGGGGCCACGAGCAGTACTTC	CAISRDRGHEQYF
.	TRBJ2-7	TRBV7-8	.	TGTGCCGGAGGAAGGGGAGCAGGAGATTCGGACGAGCAGTACTTC	CAGGRGAGDSDEQYF
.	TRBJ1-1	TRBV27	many	TGTGCCAGCAGTCGCTCCCTGGGACGGAACACTGAAGCTTTCTTT	CASSRSLGRNTEAFF
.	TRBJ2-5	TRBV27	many	TGTGCCAGCAGTTTATCAGGTGGAGGACGAGGAGAGACCCAGTACTTC	CASSLSGGGRGETQYF
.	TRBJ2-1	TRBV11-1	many	TGTGCCAGCAGCGAACTAGAGAATGAGCAGTTCTTC	CASSELENEQFF
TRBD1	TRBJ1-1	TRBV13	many	TGTGCCAGCAGCCTATCCGAGGACAGGGTGGTTGCTTTCTTT	CASSLSEDRVVAFF
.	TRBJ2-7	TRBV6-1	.	TGTGCCAGCAGTGAAGCGCCCCAGCGGAGTTACGAGCAGTACTTC	CASSEAPQRSYEQYF
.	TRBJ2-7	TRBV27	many	TGTGCCAGCAGTAGCCTAGCTCCCTACGAGCAGTACTTC	CASSSLAPYEQYF
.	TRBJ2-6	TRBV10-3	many	TGTGCCATCAGTGAGTCGCGGGTATCAGAATCTGGGGCCAACGTCCTGACTTTC	CAISESRVSESGANVLTF
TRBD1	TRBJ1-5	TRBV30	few	TGTGCCTGGAGTTCTTGGGGACAGGGTATCCGGCCCCAGCATTTT	CAWSSWGQGIRPQHF
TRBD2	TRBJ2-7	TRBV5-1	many	TGCGCCAGCAGCTCCTCTCCAATAGCGGGAGGGGCGGACGAGCAGTACTTC	CASSSSPIAGGADEQYF
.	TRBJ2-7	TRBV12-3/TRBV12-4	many	TGTGCCAGCAACCTGAGAGGGACCTACGAGCAGTACTTC	CASNLRGTYEQYF
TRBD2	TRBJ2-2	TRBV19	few	TGTGCCAGTAGTCCACTAGCGGGAGGGCTCCACGGGGAGCTGTTTTTT	CASSPLAGGLHGELFF
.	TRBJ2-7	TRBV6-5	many	TGTGCCAGCAGTTATCCGGGTCAAAACACCGAGCAGTACTTC	CASSYPGQNTEQYF
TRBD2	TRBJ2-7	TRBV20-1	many	TGCAGTGCCAGACTAGCGGGAGGGGGCTACGAGCAGTACTTC	CSARLAGGGYEQYF
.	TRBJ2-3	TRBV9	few	TGTGCCAGCAGCGTGACTAGTTCAGCTAGCACAGATACGCAGTATTTT	CASSVTSSASTDTQYF
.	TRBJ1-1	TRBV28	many	TGTGCCAGCAGTTCATACTACACTGAAGCTTTCTTT	CASSSYYTEAFF
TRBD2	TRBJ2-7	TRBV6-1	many	TGTGCCAGCAGGGGGGGACTAGCGGGAGAGGAGCAGTACTTC	CASRGGLAGEEQYF
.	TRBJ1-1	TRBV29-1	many	TGCAGCGTTGAATACGGGGGGGATGAAGCTTTCTTT	CSVEYGGDEAFF
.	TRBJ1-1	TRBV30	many	TGTGCCTGGGGATTTATGAACACTGAAGCTTTCTTT	CAWGFMNTEAFF
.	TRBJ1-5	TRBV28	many	TGTGCCAGCAGTGGGGCAGAAGCGAGCAATCAGCCCCAGCATTTT	CASSGAEASNQPQHF
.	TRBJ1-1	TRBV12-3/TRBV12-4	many	TGTGCCAGCAGTTCCCAACCCCCCAAAGAGAACACTGAAGCTTTCTTT	CASSSQPPKENTEAFF
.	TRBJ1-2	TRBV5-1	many	TGCGCCAGCAGCTTGGCACCAGGGACAAACTATGGCTACACCTTC	CASSLAPGTNYGYTF
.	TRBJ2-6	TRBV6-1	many	TGTGCCAGCAGTGAACAGGGGCTTACCCTCTCTGGGGCCAACATCCTGACTTTC	CASSEQGLTLSGANILTF
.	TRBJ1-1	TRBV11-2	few	TGTGCCAGCAGCTTAATTACCTGGACTGAAGCTTTCTTT	CASSLITWTEAFF
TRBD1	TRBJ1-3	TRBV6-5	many	TGTGCCAGCAGTTCACGACAGGGGGCGCGGGTTCGAAACACCATATATTTT	CASSSRQGARVRNTIYF
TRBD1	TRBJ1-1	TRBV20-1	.	TGCAGTGCTAAACGAGGACAGGGATTGAACACTGAAGCTTTCTTT	CSAKRGQGLNTEAFF
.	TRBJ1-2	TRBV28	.	TGTGCCAGCAGTCCGGGAGGGAAAGGGGCTAGCTACACCTTC	CASSPGGKGASYTF
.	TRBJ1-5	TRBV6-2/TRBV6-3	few	TGTGCCAGCAGCCGGGCGGCTGTGAATCAGCCCCAGCATTTT	CASSRAAVNQPQHF
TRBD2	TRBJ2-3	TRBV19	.	TGTGCCAGTAGGTCGGGACTAGCGGGAGGGCGGGATATGCAGTATTTT	CASRSGLAGGRDMQYF
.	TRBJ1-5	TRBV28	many	TGTGCCAGCAGCCAAGACAGGCAGGATCAGCCCCAGCATTTT	CASSQDRQDQPQHF
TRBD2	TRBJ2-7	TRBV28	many	TGTGCCAGCAGTTTAGTCCCTAGTTGGGGGGGTGGCTACGAGCAGTACTTC	CASSLVPSWGGGYEQYF
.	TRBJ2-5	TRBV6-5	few	TGTGCCAGCAGTTACTTGAGTCCCCAAGAGACCCAGTACTTC	CASSYLSPQETQYF
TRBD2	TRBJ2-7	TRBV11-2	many	TGTGCCAGCAGCGGTAGCGGGAGTTGGTACGAGCAGTACTTC	CASSGSGSWYEQYF
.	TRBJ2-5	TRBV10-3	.	TGTGCCATCAGTGAAGCTTCATCGTGGGAGACCCAGTACTTC	CAISEASSWETQYF
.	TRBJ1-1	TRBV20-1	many	TGCAGTGCTTCTCGGGTATTCACTGAAGCTTTCTTT	CSASRVFTEAFF
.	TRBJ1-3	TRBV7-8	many	TGTGCCAGCAGCCCTGTGGGGCCTCAGCACTCTGGAAACACCATATATTTT	CASSPVGPQHSGNTIYF
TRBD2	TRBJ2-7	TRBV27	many	TGTGCCAGCAGTTTGGTAGCGGGGGTCTACGAGCAGTACTTC	CASSLVAGVYEQYF
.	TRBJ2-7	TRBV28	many	TGTGCCAGCAGACCACAAGCCCCGGGTGGCTCCTACGAGCAGTACTTC	CASRPQAPGGSYEQYF
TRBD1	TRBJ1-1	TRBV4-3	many	TGCGCCAGCAGCCAAGTAGTGGGAACAGGGGGCGGAGAAGCTTTCTTT	CASSQVVGTGGGEAFF
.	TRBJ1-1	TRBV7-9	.	TGTGCCAGCAGCTTAGCGCAGGGGTCTACAGGTGAAGCTTTCTTT	CASSLAQGSTGEAFF
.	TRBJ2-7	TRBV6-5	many	TGTGCCAGCAGTTACCTATATCACAACGAGCAGTACTTC	CASSYLYHNEQYF
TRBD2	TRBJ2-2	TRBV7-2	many	TGTGCCAGCAGCTTTACTAGCGGTAACACCGGGGAGCTGTTTTTT	CASSFTSGNTGELFF
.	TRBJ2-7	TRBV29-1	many	TGCAGCGTTGGCAGTGGAGCCTACGAGCAGTACTTC	CSVGSGAYEQYF